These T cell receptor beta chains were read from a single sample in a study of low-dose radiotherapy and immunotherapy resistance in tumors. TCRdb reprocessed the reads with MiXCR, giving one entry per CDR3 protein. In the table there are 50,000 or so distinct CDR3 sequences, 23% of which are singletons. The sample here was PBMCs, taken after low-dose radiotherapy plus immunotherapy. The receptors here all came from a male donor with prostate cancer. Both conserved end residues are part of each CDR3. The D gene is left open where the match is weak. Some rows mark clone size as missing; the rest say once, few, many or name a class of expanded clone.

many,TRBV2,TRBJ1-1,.,TGTGCCACAAAAGAGGTCAGCGACACTGAAGCTTTCTTT,CATKEVSDTEAFF
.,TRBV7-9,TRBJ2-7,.,TGTGCCAGCAGGTTGGGGGGGGCGGTCTACGAGCAGTACTTC,CASRLGGAVYEQYF
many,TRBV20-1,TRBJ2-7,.,TGCAGTGCCGTTCTAGTTGGGATTGGGGAGCAGTACTTC,CSAVLVGIGEQYF
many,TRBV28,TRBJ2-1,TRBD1,TGTGCCAGCATTGGGACAGTCAATGAGCAGTTCTTC,CASIGTVNEQFF
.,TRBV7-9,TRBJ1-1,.,TGTGCCAGCAGCTTCTACATCCAGGAAGGGAACACTGAAGCTTTCTTT,CASSFYIQEGNTEAFF
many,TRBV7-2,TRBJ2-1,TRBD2,TGTGCCAGCAGCATCTCAGGGACTAGCGGGAGCTATGGTGAGCAGTTCTTC,CASSISGTSGSYGEQFF
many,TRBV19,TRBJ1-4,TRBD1,TGTGCCAGTAGTGACAGGGGGCGTATTATCGTCCCAAATGAAAAACTGTTTTTT,CASSDRGRIIVPNEKLFF
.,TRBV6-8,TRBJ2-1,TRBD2,TGCGCCAGCAGTGAGCCTCTAGCGGGAATAACTGAGCAGTTCTTC,CASSEPLAGITEQFF
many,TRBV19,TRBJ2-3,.,TGTGCCAGTAGTATCGGGATGGATACGCAGTATTTT,CASSIGMDTQYF
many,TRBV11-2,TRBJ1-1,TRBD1,TGTGCCAGCAGCTTAGATATACCCCAGAGACAGGGGGCCCCCTCCAGGGGCACTGAAGCTTTCTTT,CASSLDIPQRQGAPSRGTEAFF
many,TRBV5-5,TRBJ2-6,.,TGTGCCAGCAGCTTGTCGCCAGGAACCTCCTCTGGGGCCAACGTCCTGACTTTC,CASSLSPGTSSGANVLTF
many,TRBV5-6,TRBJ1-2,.,TGTGCCAGCAGCTCTACAGATCGCCTTAACTATGGCTACACCTTC,CASSSTDRLNYGYTF
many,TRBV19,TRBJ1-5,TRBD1,TGTGCCAGTAGTCCGCAACAGGGGGCTTTACAGCCCCAGCATTTT,CASSPQQGALQPQHF
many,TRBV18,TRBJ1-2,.,TGTGCCAGCTCATCCCCTGTGTTGTCCGGAGGCGGCTACACCTTC,CASSSPVLSGGGYTF
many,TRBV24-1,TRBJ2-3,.,TGTGCCACCAGTGATTCTCGACAGGTGGTCACAGATACGCAGTATTTT,CATSDSRQVVTDTQYF
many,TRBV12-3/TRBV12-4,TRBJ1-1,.,TGTGCCAGCAGTTCCCCGGGAAACATGAACACTGAAGCTTTCTTT,CASSSPGNMNTEAFF
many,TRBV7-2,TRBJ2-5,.,TGTGCCAGCAGGACGGGGTTATGGGAGACCCAGTACTTC,CASRTGLWETQYF
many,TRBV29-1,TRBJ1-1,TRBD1,TGCAGCGTTGCCCCTCAGGGGGCGATCACTGAAGCTTTCTTT,CSVAPQGAITEAFF
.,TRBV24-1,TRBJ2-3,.,TGTGCCACCAGTGGGTGGCCGGGGGGCTTAGTTGGTTCAGATACGCAGTATTTT,CATSGWPGGLVGSDTQYF
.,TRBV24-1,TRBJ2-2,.,.,CATSPHTANTGELFFFFFFF
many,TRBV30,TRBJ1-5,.,TGTGCCTGGAGTAGTGATGCATATAGCAATCAGCCCCAGCATTTT,CAWSSDAYSNQPQHF
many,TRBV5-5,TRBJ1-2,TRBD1,TGTGCCAGCAGCATAGACAGGGGGTATGGCTACACCTTC,CASSIDRGYGYTF
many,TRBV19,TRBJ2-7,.,TGTGCCAGTAGTATAGCCGAACAGGGAACCTACGAGCAGTACTTC,CASSIAEQGTYEQYF
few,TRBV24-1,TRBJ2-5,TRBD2,TGTGCCACCCAAAGGGAACTAGCGGGGGGTCAGGAGACCCAGTACTTC,CATQRELAGGQETQYF
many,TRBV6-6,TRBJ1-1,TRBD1,TGTGCCAGCAGTCATTCGACAGGGGACATCATGAACACTGAAGCTTTCTTT,CASSHSTGDIMNTEAFF
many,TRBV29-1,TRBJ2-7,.,TGCAGCGTTGTCTTATATAGGGACCTCTCCTACGAGCAGTACTTC,CSVVLYRDLSYEQYF
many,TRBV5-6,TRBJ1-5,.,TGTGCCAGCAGCACCGGGGGCTTTGGGAATCAGCCCCAGCATTTT,CASSTGGFGNQPQHF
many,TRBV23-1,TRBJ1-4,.,TGCGCCAGCAGTCAATATCCGCTTGCAACTAATGAAAAACTGTTTTTT,CASSQYPLATNEKLFF
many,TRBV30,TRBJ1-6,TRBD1,TGTGCCTACCGGGACAGGGGAGTCTCACCCCTCCACTTT,CAYRDRGVSPLHF